Below, 22 T cell receptor beta chains from the same sample are listed, as sequenced in a study of T cells in Graves' hyperthyroidism and ophthalmopathy. What was amplified from RNA transcripts were TCR beta CDR3 regions. Researchers ran a first-round RT-PCR on the TCR CDR3 using the HTBI primer set. TCRdb re-called the multiplex PCR reads with MiXCR, one entry per CDR3 protein. The sample has approximately 480,000 distinct CDR3 sequences, around 20% seen once. The source material was blood. Every receptor here comes from a man aged 18 to 30 with Graves' hyperthyroidism.

This clonotype occurred once. The V and J genes are TRBV5-1 and TRBJ2-5; 7 bases map to TRBD1. This CDR3 has 15 residues. The germline gives CDR1 SGHRS, CDR2 YFSETQ. Trimming at V came to 4 bases and at J to 4 bases, leaving 10 bases not matched to a gene. CDR3 region: CASSRGQVGRETQYF. The CDR3 DNA reads TGCGCCAGCAGCCGCGGACAGGTGGGTAGAGAGACCCAGTACTTC.

This clonotype was found a few times. This rearrangement joins TRBV7-9 to TRBJ1-1, with 7 positions matching TRBD1. V was pared by 5 bases and J by 0 bases, with 12 bases of the junction left unmatched. Germline CDR1 reads SEHNR; CDR2 reads FQNEAQ (reference sequence). The CDR3 contains 17 residues. For the CDR3, the DNA is TGTGCCAGCAGCCGAACTTTCGCGCAGGGGGTGAACACTGAAGCTTTCTTT. It yields the protein CASSRTFAQGVNTEAFF. The whole variable domain, filled in from reference TRBV7-9 and TRBJ1-1, reads DTGVSQNPRHKITKRGQNVTFRCDPISEHNRLYWYRQTLGQGPEFLTYFQNEAQLEKSRLLSDRFSAERPKGSFSTLEIQRTEQGDSAMYLCASSRTFAQGVNTEAFFGQGTRLTVV.

In this sample, this clonotype turned up many times. The chain has TRBV29-1 and TRBJ2-7, with 7 bases fitting TRBD1. V was pared by 4 bases and J by 0 bases, with 6 bases of the junction left unmatched. From germline, CDR1 is SQVTM and CDR2 ANQGSEA. The CDR3 covers 14 residues. The CDR3, as DNA: TGCAGCGTTGGACGGGCAGGGGGCTCCTACGAGCAGTACTTC. As protein: CSVGRAGGSYEQYF.

This clonotype was found many times. The rearrangement links TRBV20-1 to TRBJ1-1; no clear D. Trimming took 1 base from V and 4 from J, leaving 10 bases between them. The length of the CDR3 is 13 residues. Germline lookup yields CDR1 DFQATT and CDR2 SNEGSKA (reference sequence). The CDR3 nucleotides read TGCAGTGCTAGAGGTACAGTGAGCACTGAAGCTTTCTTT. Its protein is CSARGTVSTEAFF.

This clonotype was observed at least ten times. This sequence joins TRBV5-1 and TRBJ1-1; weak D call: TRBD1 (5 bases). The CDR3 totals 15 residues. Germline CDR1 SGHRS, CDR2 YFSETQ. V was shortened by 3 bases and J by 4 bases, with 16 bases between the two germline ends. CDR3: CASSSSRAGFTEAFF. CDR3 sequence (DNA): TGCGCCAGCAGCTCGTCCCGCGCAGGGTTCACTGAAGCTTTCTTT.

This clonotype showed up just once. A single base separates this from a much larger clone, so it may be a read error. V usage is TRBV30 and J usage is TRBJ1-1; D not certain. With 3 bases removed from V and 1 base from J, the gap between germline ends came to 3 bases. This CDR3 has 11 residues. Germline V gives CDR1 GTSNPN, CDR2 SVGIG (reference sequence). The CDR3 is CAWSTNTEAFF. CDR3 sequence (DNA): TGTGCCTGGAGCACGAACACTGAAGCTTTCTTT. Full variable domain (rest looked up from reference TRBV30 and TRBJ1-1): SQTIHQWPATLVQPVGSPLSLECTVEGTSNPNLYWYRQAAGRGLQLLFYSVGIGQISSEVPQNLSASRPQDRQFILSSKKLLLSDSGFYLCAWSTNTEAFFGQGTRLTVV.

Many counts were recorded for this clonotype. This chain's CDR3 is CASSLGVARETQYF. The CDR3, as DNA: TGTGCCAGCAGTTTAGGAGTAGCTCGGGAGACCCAGTACTTC. J is TRBJ2-5 and V is TRBV12-3 or TRBV12-4; D unresolved. The CDR3 has 14 amino acids. The V end was cut by 1 base, the J end by 5 bases, with 11 bases between.

Ten or more counts support this clonotype. The V call is TRBV4-1, the J call TRBJ2-5; the match to TRBD1 covers 7 bases. V trimming: 4 bases; J trimming: 7 bases; junction bases outside the gene matches: 6. CDR3 length: 13 residues. The germline V gene has CDR1 MGHRA and CDR2 YSYEKL. The CDR3, as DNA: TGCGCCAGCAGCCTTGACAGGGCGGGGACCCAGTACTTC. This translates into CASSLDRAGTQYF.

The sample holds a few counts of this clonotype. Being one base from a much bigger clone, this may be a read error. V usage is TRBV20-1 and J usage is TRBJ1-3; TRBD1 might be the D (6 bases). Germline V gene sequence: CDR1 DFQATT, CDR2 SNEGSKA (reference sequence). This CDR3 spans 15 amino acids. The CDR3: CSSRDGGSSGNTIYF. The DNA for the CDR3 is TGCAGTTCTAGAGATGGGGGCTCCTCTGGAAACACCATATATTTT.

This clonotype was counted ten times or more. CDR3 DNA sequence: TGTGCCAGCAGTAGCGGGACATGGACCGGGGAGCTGTTTTTT. Translation: CASSSGTWTGELFF. This chain links TRBV28 with TRBJ2-2; D is perhaps TRBD2 (7 bases). This CDR3 is built from 14 residues. V lost 5 bases to trimming and J lost 5 bases, with 12 bases between them. Germline CDR1 and CDR2: MDHEN and SYDVKM. The full variable domain, in which reference TRBV28 and TRBJ2-2 provide the parts outside the CDR3, is DVKVTQSSRYLVKRTGEKVFLECVQDMDHENMFWYRQDPGLGLRLIYFSYDVKMKEKGDIPEGYSVSREKKERFSLILESASTNQTSMYLCASSSGTWTGELFFGEGSRLTVL.

Details on this clonotype: A much larger clone differs from this one at a single base, so this may be a read error. The CDR3 bases are TGTGCCGGTAGTATGGGGCCGCTCGGCGAGCAGTACTTC. This gives the protein CAGSMGPLGEQYF. V usage is TRBV19 and J usage is TRBJ2-7, with a weak D call TRBD1 (5 bases). CDR3 length: 13 amino acids. In germline, CDR1 is LNHDA, CDR2 SQIVND (reference sequence).

This clonotype was seen at least ten times. The J gene is TRBJ1-1, the V gene TRBV6-1, with 8 bases that match TRBD1. The J segment lost 4 bases and the V segment lost 5 bases, leaving 9 bases of the junction unmatched. The CDR3 runs to 15 residues. CDR1 MNHNS and CDR2 SASEGT come from the germline V gene. The CDR3 coding sequence is TGTGCCAGCAGTCAAGGGACAGGAGGTCGCACTGAAGCTTTCTTT. Translation gives CASSQGTGGRTEAFF.

This chain links TRBV12-3 or TRBV12-4 with TRBJ1-1; D gene ambiguous. This CDR3 is built from 12 residues. Trimming stripped 7 bases from V and 6 bases from J, with 12 bases between. CDR3 coding DNA: TGTGCCAGCACCAGAGTGGCGGCTGAAGCTTTCTTT. Its translation is CASTRVAAEAFF.

This clonotype was counted at least ten times. The chain uses TRBV28 and TRBJ1-2; D gene uncertain. The CDR3 totals 16 residues. Germline lookup yields CDR1 MDHEN and CDR2 SYDVKM. V was shortened by 2 bases and J by 0 bases, with 13 bases between the two germline ends. The CDR3 DNA follows: TGTGCCAGCAGTTTAGGGTTGCGGTCTTCTAACTATGGCTACACCTTC. It is translated as CASSLGLRSSNYGYTF.

This clonotype has at least ten counts. The CDR3 DNA is TGTGCCATCAGTAGGGACATCCTCTACGAGCAGTACTTC. This encodes CAISRDILYEQYF. The chain carries TRBV10-3 and TRBJ2-7; D is possibly TRBD1 (6 bases). The CDR3 spans 13 residues. Germline V CDR1 and CDR2: ENHRY, SYGVKD. V was shortened by 5 bases and J by 3 bases, with 11 bases between the two germline ends.

This clonotype was detected many times. The DNA for the CDR3 is TGTGCCAGCAGCTTAGCCTCGAGGGGGGCAGGAGAGACCCAGTACTTC. It is translated as CASSLASRGAGETQYF. The rearrangement links TRBV11-2 to TRBJ2-5; the D gene could be TRBD1 or TRBD2 (6 bases each). V was shortened by 1 base and J by 4 bases, with 16 bases between the two germline ends. The CDR3 sequence is 16 residues long. Germline CDR1 SGHAT, CDR2 FQNNGV.

This clonotype has a count of ten or more. The genes are TRBV5-1 and TRBJ2-7; D gene ambiguous. The germline gives CDR1 SGHRS, CDR2 YFSETQ. Trimming took off 0 bases at V and 9 bases at J, with 25 bases between the two ends. The CDR3 runs 17 residues. The CDR3 loop is CASSLDHGRSGNVGQYF. Written as DNA, the CDR3 is TGCGCCAGCAGCTTGGACCATGGACGGAGTGGAAATGTCGGGCAGTACTTC.

For this clonotype: Possible read error: a much larger clone is one base away. This is likely a read error, given that the CDR3 carries no conserved phenylalanine or tryptophan at its end. The V and J genes are TRBV7-8 and TRBJ1-3; D gene uncertain. The germline V gene encodes CDR1 SGHVS and CDR2 FQNEAQ. The ends were cut back, 2 bases at V and 2 bases at J, with 4 bases in the middle. This CDR3 comprises 13 residues. CDR3 residues: CASSLLPGNTIYY. The CDR3 DNA reads as TGTGCCAGCAGCTTACTCCCTGGAAACACCATATATTAT.

This clonotype was counted many times. The genes are TRBV6-4 and TRBJ1-1; TRBD1 matches 8 bases. There are 17 residues in the CDR3. J lost 3 bases, V lost 6 bases, and 15 bases had no gene match. Germline V gives CDR1 MRHNA, CDR2 SNTAGT. CDR3 sequence (DNA): TGTGCCAGCAGGACCGGGACAGGTAGACCGATCGACACTGAAGCTTTCTTT. This encodes CASRTGTGRPIDTEAFF.

The V call is TRBV12-3 or TRBV12-4, the J call TRBJ1-3, with unresolved D. V was cut by 8 bases and J by 1 base, with 12 bases left in between. The CDR3 runs 14 residues. The CDR3 DNA is TGTGCCAGCGCCGGATCCTCTTCTGGAAACACCATATATTTT. It translates to CASAGSSSGNTIYF.

This chain uses TRBV27 with TRBJ2-2; D is perhaps TRBD1 (6 bases). Per the germline V gene, CDR1 is MNHEY and CDR2 is SMNVEV (reference sequence). The CDR3 totals 15 residues. V shed 7 bases and J shed 4 bases, with 16 bases lying between them. Here the CDR3 DNA reads TGTGCCAGCATTTTTCAGACAGGCCCCACCGGGGAGCTGTTTTTT. As protein: CASIFQTGPTGELFF.

This clonotype was seen ten or more times. The V call is TRBV28, the J call TRBJ1-2; TRBD1 is a possible D gene (5 bases). The germline V gene encodes CDR1 MDHEN and CDR2 SYDVKM. This CDR3 contains 13 residues. The V end lost 6 bases, the J end lost 5 bases, and 13 bases lay between the germline ends. CDR3 in amino acids: CASSNTGTYGYTF. For the CDR3, the DNA is TGTGCCAGCAGCAATACGGGGACTTATGGCTACACCTTC.